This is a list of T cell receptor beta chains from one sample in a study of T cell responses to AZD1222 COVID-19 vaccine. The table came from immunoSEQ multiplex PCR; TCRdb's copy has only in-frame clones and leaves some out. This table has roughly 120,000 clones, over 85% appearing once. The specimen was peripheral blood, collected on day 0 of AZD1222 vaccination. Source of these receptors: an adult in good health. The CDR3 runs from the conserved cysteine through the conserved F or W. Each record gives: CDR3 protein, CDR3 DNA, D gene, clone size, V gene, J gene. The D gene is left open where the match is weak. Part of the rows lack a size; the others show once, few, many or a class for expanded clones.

CASSGNHRLDEQYF	TGTGCCAGCAGCGGAAATCACAGGCTCGACGAGCAGTACTTC	-	-	TRBV9	TRBJ2-7
CASSSERFSYEQYF	TGCGCCAGCAGCTCCGAGCGTTTCTCCTACGAGCAGTACTTC	-	-	TRBV5-1	TRBJ2-7
CASRGGRLGELFF	TGTGCCAGCAGGGGTGGCCGGCTCGGGGAGCTGTTTTTT	-	-	TRBV27	TRBJ2-2
CASSLRIPGQGPIISPQHF	TGCGCCAGCAGCTTGAGAATTCCGGGACAGGGCCCGATTATCAGCCCCCAGCATTTT	TRBD1	-	TRBV5-1	TRBJ1-5
CASTPQGMVNYGYTF	TGTGCCAGCACCCCACAGGGTATGGTTAACTATGGCTACACCTTC	-	few	TRBV5-8	TRBJ1-2
CATSRGGGEADTQYF	TGTGCCACCAGCAGAGGGGGGGGCGAGGCAGATACGCAGTATTTT	-	-	TRBV15	TRBJ2-3
CASSSSRGDRNTDTQYF	TGTGCCAGCAGCTCCTCTAGAGGTGACAGGAACACAGATACGCAGTATTTT	-	-	TRBV11-2	TRBJ2-3
CASSLYGYTF	TGTGCCAGCTCCCTATATGGCTACACCTTC	-	-	TRBV2	TRBJ1-2
CASSLQGSGANVLTF	TGTGCCAGCAGTTTACAGGGCTCCGGGGCCAACGTCCTGACTTTC	-	-	TRBV6-5	TRBJ2-6
CASSQLIYNEQFF	TGCGCCAGCAGCCAACTGATATACAATGAGCAGTTCTTC	-	-	TRBV4-1	TRBJ2-1
CASSIEQGVNIQYF	TGTGCCAGTAGTATAGAACAGGGAGTAAACATTCAGTACTTC	-	-	TRBV19	TRBJ2-4